This TCR beta chain is drawn from a study of CD8 T cells in ankylosing spondylitis. Findings and limits, study-wide: Matched ankylosing spondylitis synovial fluid reportedly showed significant enrichment of disease-linked clones. There was a TCR beta motif, made of several highly homologous variants, that appeared characteristic of ankylosing spondylitis blood. Disease-linked clones displayed a CD8+ phenotype and appeared relatively rarely in peripheral blood.

The table lists this clonotype with a few counts. Its antigen is not known. The TCR beta libraries were generated through quantitative 5'-RACE incorporating molecular barcodes. TCRdb fed the 5' RACE reads into MiXCR, producing one record per CDR3 protein. This table holds fewer than 650,000 distinct CDR3 sequences, about 13% found once. Per the germline V gene, CDR1 is ENHRY and CDR2 is SYGVKD. CDR3 size: 15 residues. Trimming took off 2 bases at V and 3 bases at J, with 13 bases between the two ends. Sequencing was done on a sample of blood, either unsorted or a sorted T cell fraction (not recorded which). The clonotype comes from a male donor with ankylosing spondylitis. The gene calls are TRBV10-3 and TRBJ1-1, with D possibly matching TRBD1 (5 bases). CDR3 nucleotides: TGTGCCATCAGTGAGCGTGGAAGGGGTGACACTGAAGCTTTCTTT. Translating gives CAISERGRGDTEAFF.